This T cell receptor (beta chain) was profiled in a study of cytomegalovirus exposure and HLA in healthy donors. Whole-study findings and limits: Researchers left out some V segments, among them TRBV6-2 and TRBV6-3, as indistinguishable. Per a later analysis, HLA-associated TCR beta chains showed more clonal expansion than other, equally common TCR beta chains.

Concerning this clone: What it binds is unknown.

Germline assignment: CDR1 MGHDK and CDR2 SYGVNS. The V segment lost 5 bases and the J segment 2 bases; nucleotides outside the gene matches: 11. This CDR3 comprises 17 residues. The PCR had 60 Vbeta and 13 Jbeta primers. Measured with immunoSEQ multiplex PCR; TCRdb has only the in-frame clones, and not every one. The table has about 170,000 clones, approximately 85% seen once; the top ten hold over 2.5%. The sample comprised PBMCs. This chain uses TRBV25-1 with TRBJ2-1; 8 bases are shared with TRBD2. The TCR was taken from a man younger than 40 in good health and CMV-seropositive. The CDR3 nucleotides are TGTGCCAGCAGTAAAAACCCGGGACTAGGGACCTACAATGAGCAGTTCTTC. Its translation: CASSKNPGLGTYNEQFF.